This entry is about one T cell receptor (beta chain). Its antigen is unidentified. The data stem from a study of T cells and Merkel cell carcinoma outcomes. The study's findings and limits: In Merkel cell carcinoma, repertoire and T-cell density reportedly predicted outcomes.

Assay used: immunoSEQ multiplex PCR; TCRdb lists only in-frame clones, some missing. The profile shows about 15,000 clones, more than 80% of them singletons. CDR1 and CDR2 (germline): MNHEY, SMNVEV (reference sequence). The CDR3 extends over 13 amino acids. V was clipped by 3 bases and J by 11 bases, with 16 bases between them. The chain carries TRBV27 and TRBJ1-1; possible D gene TRBD1, 5 bases. The sequenced sample was tumor tissue from Merkel cell carcinoma. The clonotype comes from a human donor with Merkel cell carcinoma. CDR3 DNA: TGTGCCAGCAGTTTCCAGGCCGGGGGGAGGGCTTTCTTT. This gives the protein CASSFQAGGRAFF.